The rows below give T cell receptor beta chains drawn from one sample of a study of a mutant IDH1 vaccine in newly diagnosed glioma. These receptors have no identified antigens. The table came from immunoSEQ multiplex PCR; TCRdb's copy has only in-frame clones and leaves some out. The data show some 48,000 clones, 76% seen once. This material consisted of PBMCs, taken from a glioma patient whose treatment included an IDH1 peptide vaccine. The receptor source for this set is a man in his forties with glioma. Each CDR3 is given with its conserved first and last residue. Fields, in order: D gene, J gene, V gene, clone size, CDR3 DNA, CDR3 protein. The D gene is left open where the match is weak. Expanded clones get a size class; other rows say once, few or many, or leave the size out.

.,TRBJ2-1,TRBV15,.,TGTGCCACCAGCTCTAAGCGCAATGAGCAGTTCTTC,CATSSKRNEQFF
TRBD1,TRBJ2-3,TRBV10-3,.,TGTGCCATCAGTGAGTCGATGGTGGCGGGACAGGACACAGATACGCAGTATTTT,CAISESMVAGQDTDTQYF
.,TRBJ1-1,TRBV7-2,few,TGTGCCAGCAGCTACAAACACGGTAACACTGAAGCTTTCTTT,CASSYKHGNTEAFF
.,TRBJ2-3,TRBV4-1,.,TGCGCCAGCAGCCAGGTACAGGGCCCAGATACGCAGTATTTT,CASSQVQGPDTQYF
.,TRBJ2-2,TRBV29-1,.,TGCACCGCGAAGGGAACAGCGAACACCGGGGAGCTGTTTTTT,CTAKGTANTGELFF
.,TRBJ2-2,TRBV27,.,TGTGCCAGCAGTTTCGACCGAAACACCGGGGAGCTGTTTTTT,CASSFDRNTGELFF
.,TRBJ2-2,TRBV18,many,TGTGCCAGCTCACCACTAGCGCCGGGGGAGCTGTTTTTT,CASSPLAPGELFF
.,TRBJ2-1,TRBV20-1,.,TGCAGTGCCGCCCCTCACAATGAGCAGTTCTTC,CSAAPHNEQFF
.,TRBJ1-1,TRBV9,.,TGTGCCAGCAGCGTAGTTAGTGAGAACACTGAAGCTTTCTTT,CASSVVSENTEAFF
.,TRBJ2-3,TRBV11-3,.,TGTGCCAGCAGCCGCTCCGGGACTAGCACAGATACGCAGTATTTT,CASSRSGTSTDTQYF
TRBD2,TRBJ2-3,TRBV14,.,TGTGCCAGCAGCCAGCTAGAGCGGGGGAGCACAGATACGCAGTATTTT,CASSQLERGSTDTQYF
.,TRBJ2-3,TRBV9,.,TGTGCCAGCAGCGTAGGTCCAGATACGCAGTATTTT,CASSVGPDTQYF
.,TRBJ1-5,TRBV6-1,.,TGTGCCAGCATGGAAGGGCTGAATCAGCCCCAGCATTTT,CASMEGLNQPQHF
.,TRBJ1-1,TRBV5-3,.,TGTGCCAGAAGCTACCGCCGGGGGTTGGGGAACAGGGACACTGAAGCTTTCTTT,CARSYRRGLGNRDTEAFF
.,TRBJ1-2,TRBV10-1,.,TGCGCCAGCAGTGAGGGACGGAACTATGGCTACACCTTC,CASSEGRNYGYTF
.,TRBJ1-1,TRBV6-5,.,TGTGCCAGCAGGACCCAGGAAGTGGCTGAAGCTTTCTTT,CASRTQEVAEAFF
TRBD2,TRBJ2-5,TRBV2,.,TGTGCCAGCATTGGGGAGGGCCCCAAAGAGACCCAGTACTTC,CASIGEGPKETQYF
TRBD2,TRBJ2-3,TRBV5-1,once,TGCGCCAGCAGCTTGGTAGGCGGGAGCGCAGATACGCAGTATTTT,CASSLVGGSADTQYF
TRBD1,TRBJ1-1,TRBV5-3,.,TGTGCCAGAAGCTCACGACAGGGACGGAACACTGAAGCTTTCTTT,CARSSRQGRNTEAFF
.,TRBJ1-1,TRBV27,few,TGTGCCAGCAGTCCAGAGGGGGTATGGGACACTGAAGCTTTCTTT,CASSPEGVWDTEAFF
TRBD1,TRBJ2-7,TRBV9,few,TGTGCCAGCAGCTACGGGACAGGGGATGCCTACGAGCAGTACTTC,CASSYGTGDAYEQYF
.,TRBJ1-4,TRBV27,.,TGTGCCAGCAGGATAACAGGAGATGAAAAACTGTTTTTT,CASRITGDEKLFF
TRBD1,TRBJ2-7,TRBV29-1,.,TGCAGCGTGGGGGACAGGGGTACAGGTATAGGTTCCGAGCAGTACTTC,CSVGDRGTGIGSEQYF
.,TRBJ1-5,TRBV29-1,few,TGCAGCGTTGCTGTGACAAGCAATCAGCCCCAGCATTTT,CSVAVTSNQPQHF
TRBD1,TRBJ1-5,TRBV19,.,TGTGCCAGTAGTATTGGACAGGGAAGATGGAGCAATCAGCCCCAGCATTTT,CASSIGQGRWSNQPQHF
.,TRBJ2-5,TRBV6-1,.,TGTGCCAGCACCGAGGTTAGGGGGGCTGGGGAGCAGTACTTC,CASTEVRGAGEQYF
.,TRBJ2-3,TRBV7-2,.,TGTGCCAGCAGCTTAGGGCAGGCTAGCACAGATACGCAGTATTTT,CASSLGQASTDTQYF
TRBD2,TRBJ2-4,TRBV5-6,once,TGTGCCAGCAGCTCCTTAGCGGGAGTTGGCAAAAACATTCAGTACTTC,CASSSLAGVGKNIQYF
.,TRBJ1-4,TRBV28,.,TGTGCCAGCAGTCCGAGACTGGCGGTGGGTGAAAAACTGTTTTTT,CASSPRLAVGEKLFF
.,TRBJ2-7,TRBV4-1,.,TGCGCCAGCAGCCAAGATCGGGGATACGAGCAGTACTTC,CASSQDRGYEQYF
.,TRBJ1-1,TRBV6-5,.,TGTGCCAGCAGTCCTACATGGGGAAGAACTGAAGCTTTCTTT,CASSPTWGRTEAFF
.,TRBJ1-1,TRBV7-6,.,TGTGCCAGCAGCCCCGGGGGGGACACTGAAGCTTTCTTT,CASSPGGDTEAFF
TRBD2,TRBJ2-7,TRBV2,few,TGTGCCAGCAGGGGACTAGCGGGTTCTTACAGGGGCGAGCAGTACTTC,CASRGLAGSYRGEQYF
.,TRBJ2-3,TRBV21-1,.,TGTGCCAGCAGCAAAGGGCCGGGAGCGGGGAGGGATACGCAGTATTTT,CASSKGPGAGRDTQYF
.,TRBJ1-2,TRBV18,.,TGTGCCAGCTCACCTTCCGTCCGGGAATCGGACTATGGCTACACCTTC,CASSPSVRESDYGYTF
.,TRBJ2-1,TRBV9,.,TGTGCCAGCAGCCCGCGAGTTTTAGGGGTCAACAATGAGCAGTTCTTC,CASSPRVLGVNNEQFF
TRBD2,TRBJ2-2,TRBV2,.,TGTGCCAGCAGCGCTACTAGCGGGATAACGACCGGGGAGCTGTTTTTT,CASSATSGITTGELFF
.,TRBJ1-2,TRBV6-5,.,TGTGCCAGCTCAAATCTGGGCTATGGCTACACCTTC,CASSNLGYGYTF
TRBD1,TRBJ1-3,TRBV19,few,TGTGCCAGTAGTAGTCGCGCAGGGGGCGAAAACACCATATATTTT,CASSSRAGGENTIYF
TRBD2,TRBJ2-1,TRBV27,.,TGTGCCAGCAGATTAGGCGGGAGCTCCTACAATGAGCAGTTCTTC,CASRLGGSSYNEQFF
.,TRBJ2-6,TRBV14,.,TGTGCCAGCAGCCAAGATTCCAGCTCTGGGGCCAACGTCCTGACTTTC,CASSQDSSSGANVLTF
.,TRBJ1-5,TRBV30,many,TGTGCCTGGAGAGGACAGAGCAATCAGCCCCAGCATTTT,CAWRGQSNQPQHF
.,TRBJ2-5,TRBV19,.,TGTGCCAGTTCCTGGGGCCTGGGCGAGACCCAGTACTTC,CASSWGLGETQYF
TRBD2,TRBJ2-1,TRBV11-3,few,TGTGCCAGCAGCTGGTCTAGCGGGAGGGTGGGCAATGAGCAGTTCTTC,CASSWSSGRVGNEQFF
.,TRBJ1-1,TRBV5-1,few,TGCGCCAGCAGCTTGGCGATTGGGAGGGGCTGGGGAACTGAAGCTTTCTTT,CASSLAIGRGWGTEAFF
.,TRBJ1-1,TRBV7-2,.,TGTGCCAGCAGCTACGGCACAGGGTCCACTGAAGCTTTCTTT,CASSYGTGSTEAFF
TRBD2,TRBJ2-2,TRBV2,.,TGTGCCAGCAGCCCGATGGGGACTAGCGGGAGCGGGGAGCTGTTTTTT,CASSPMGTSGSGELFF
TRBD2,TRBJ2-7,TRBV6-6,few,TGTGCCAGCAGTAGGGAGGGGTACGAGCAGTACTTC,CASSREGYEQYF
TRBD2,TRBJ2-1,TRBV6-1,.,TGTGCCAGCAGTGAAAGGCCTAGCGGGGAGCAGTTCTTC,CASSERPSGEQFF
.,TRBJ1-6,TRBV6-6,.,TGTGCCAGCAAGCAACAGGGTAGTAATTCACCCCTCCACTTT,CASKQQGSNSPLHF
.,TRBJ2-3,TRBV5-1,few,TGCGCCAGCCGGAGGGGGGACCTCACAGATACGCAGTATTTT,CASRRGDLTDTQYF